This T cell receptor (beta chain) was sequenced during a study of T-cell memory formation after mild COVID-19. For the study at large: Among the donors, TCR clusters were largely specific to each donor.

Findings and limits, study-wide: Most CD4+ clones that shrank were in CM and EM, while CD8+ ones turned up in EMRA. Several responding clones turned up in pre-infection memory, indicating that cross-reactive memory may have taken part. While clones contracting from day 15 to 85 were balanced between CD4 and CD8, later expanders leaned CD4+.

The ends were cut back, 3 bases at V and 5 bases at J, with 11 bases in the middle. The germline gives CDR1 MNHEY, CDR2 SMNVEV (reference sequence). CDR3 length: 14 residues. A few counts support this clonotype. Its cognate antigen is unknown. TCRdb re-derived calls from the 5' RACE reads in MiXCR, one entry per CDR3 protein. The sample consists of about 270,000 distinct CDR3 sequences, 15% of them appearing once. Sequencing was performed on PBMCs or a T cell subset sorted from them (not recorded which). The sequence came from an adult woman who had mild COVID-19 (a few samples of this study predate the infection). Cell type and time point are not known. The chain employs TRBV27 and TRBJ2-1, with D perhaps TRBD1 (5 bases). The CDR3 region has the DNA TGTGCCAGCAGTTTCAGGGCCCGGAACAATGAGCAGTTCTTC. It specifies CASSFRARNNEQFF.